This entry is about one T cell receptor (beta chain). Its specificity is not known. TCRdb keeps only in-frame clones here, not all; method: immunoSEQ multiplex PCR. The repertoire consists of about 100,000 clones, with roughly nine tenths occurring once and the leading ten covering more than 1.5%. This entry comes from a study of T cell responses to AZD1222 COVID-19 vaccine. As for the study in general: It was second doses at about 4 or about 12 weeks that were pooled.

Findings and caveats of the study: Dominant CD4 TCR responses targeted spike regions 160-218 and 743-854. After two AZD1222 doses, spike-specific TCR breadth and depth rose versus day 0. Donors were largely white British and mainly female; clonal diversity was possibly underestimated.

Sequenced material: peripheral blood, taken on day 0 of AZD1222 vaccination. The receptor's source is an adult in good health.

CDR3 amino acids: CASSLSSTDTQYF. The CDR3 DNA reads TGTGCCAGCAGTTTGAGCAGCACAGATACGCAGTATTTT. The chain employs TRBV12-3 or TRBV12-4 and TRBJ2-3; D not resolved. This CDR3 is built from 13 residues. V was shortened by 3 bases and J by 0 bases, with 4 bases between the two germline ends.